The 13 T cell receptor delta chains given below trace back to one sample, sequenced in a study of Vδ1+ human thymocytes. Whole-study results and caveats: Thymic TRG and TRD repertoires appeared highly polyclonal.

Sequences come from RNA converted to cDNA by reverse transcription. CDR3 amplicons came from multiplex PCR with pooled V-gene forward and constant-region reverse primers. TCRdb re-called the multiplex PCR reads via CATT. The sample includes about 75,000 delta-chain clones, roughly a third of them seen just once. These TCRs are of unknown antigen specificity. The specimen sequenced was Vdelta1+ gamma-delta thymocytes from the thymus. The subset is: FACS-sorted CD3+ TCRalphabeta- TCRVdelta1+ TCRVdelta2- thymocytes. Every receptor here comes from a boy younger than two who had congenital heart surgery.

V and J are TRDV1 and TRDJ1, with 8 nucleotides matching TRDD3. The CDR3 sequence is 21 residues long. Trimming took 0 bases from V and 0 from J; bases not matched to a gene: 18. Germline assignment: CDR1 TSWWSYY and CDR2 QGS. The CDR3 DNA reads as TGTGCTCTTGGGGAACTAGTACAGCACCAAGTACTGGGGGCCTACACCGATAAACTCATCTTT. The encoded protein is CALGELVQHQVLGAYTDKLIF.

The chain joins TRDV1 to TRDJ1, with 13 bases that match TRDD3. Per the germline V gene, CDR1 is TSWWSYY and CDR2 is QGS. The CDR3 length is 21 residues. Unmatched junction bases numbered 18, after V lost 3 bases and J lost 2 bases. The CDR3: CALGDPPPTGGYAQRTDKLIF. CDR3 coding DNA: TGTGCTCTTGGGGACCCTCCTCCCACTGGGGGATACGCTCAGAGGACCGATAAACTCATCTTT.

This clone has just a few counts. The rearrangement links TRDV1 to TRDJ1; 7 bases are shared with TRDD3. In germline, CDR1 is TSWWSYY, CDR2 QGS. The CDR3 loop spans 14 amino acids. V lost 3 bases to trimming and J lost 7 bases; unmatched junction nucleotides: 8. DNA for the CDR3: TGTGCTCTTGGGGACCCTTGGCTGGGGGCTAAACTCATCTTT. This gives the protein CALGDPWLGAKLIF.

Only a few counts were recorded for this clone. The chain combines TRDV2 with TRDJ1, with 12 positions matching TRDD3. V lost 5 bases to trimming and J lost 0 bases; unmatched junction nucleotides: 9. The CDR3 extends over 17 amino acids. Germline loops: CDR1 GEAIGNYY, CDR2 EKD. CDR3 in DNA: TGTGCCTGTGGAAGGATTTACTGGGGGATACACACCGATAAACTCATCTTT. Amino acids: CACGRIYWGIHTDKLIF.

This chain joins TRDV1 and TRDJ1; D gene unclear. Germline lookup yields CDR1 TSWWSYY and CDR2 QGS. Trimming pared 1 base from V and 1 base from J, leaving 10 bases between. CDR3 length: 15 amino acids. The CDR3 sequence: CALGEPDLSTDKLIF. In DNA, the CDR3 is TGTGCTCTTGGGGAACCTGACCTATCCACCGATAAACTCATCTTT.

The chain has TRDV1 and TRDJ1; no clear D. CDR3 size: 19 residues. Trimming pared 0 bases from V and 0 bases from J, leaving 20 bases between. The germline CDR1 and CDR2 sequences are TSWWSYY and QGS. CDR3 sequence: CALGELGTSCGPYTDKLIF. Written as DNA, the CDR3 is TGTGCTCTTGGGGAACTTGGTACTTCGTGTGGTCCTTACACCGATAAACTCATCTTT.

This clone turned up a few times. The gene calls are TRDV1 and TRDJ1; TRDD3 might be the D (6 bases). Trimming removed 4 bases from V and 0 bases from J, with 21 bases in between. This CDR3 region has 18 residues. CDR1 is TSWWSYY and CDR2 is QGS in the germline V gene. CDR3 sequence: CALGGFTYWEPYTDKLIF. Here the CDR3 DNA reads TGTGCTCTTGGGGGGTTTACCTACTGGGAACCTTACACCGATAAACTCATCTTT.

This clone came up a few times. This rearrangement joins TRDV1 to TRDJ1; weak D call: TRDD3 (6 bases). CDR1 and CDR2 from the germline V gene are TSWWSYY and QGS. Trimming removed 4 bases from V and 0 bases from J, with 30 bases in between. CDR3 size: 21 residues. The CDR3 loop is CALGASLPIWGVPTYTDKLIF. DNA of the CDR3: TGTGCTCTTGGGGCCTCTCTTCCCATTTGGGGGGTCCCCACGTACACCGATAAACTCATCTTT.

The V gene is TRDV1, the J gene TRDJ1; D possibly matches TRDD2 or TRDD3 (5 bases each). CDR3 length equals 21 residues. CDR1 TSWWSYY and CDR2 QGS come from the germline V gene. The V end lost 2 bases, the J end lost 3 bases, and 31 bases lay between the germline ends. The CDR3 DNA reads TGTGCTCTTGGGGAATTGCCCTACCAAGAGTACTGGAAGGCCAGGGCCGATAAACTCATCTTT. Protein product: CALGELPYQEYWKARADKLIF.

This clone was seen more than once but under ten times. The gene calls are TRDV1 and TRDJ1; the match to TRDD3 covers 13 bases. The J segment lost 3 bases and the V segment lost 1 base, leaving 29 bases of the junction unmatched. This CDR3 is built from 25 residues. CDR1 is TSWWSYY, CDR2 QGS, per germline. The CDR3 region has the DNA TGTGCTCTTGGGGAACCACTAATCACCTTCCTACTTGGTACTGGGGGATACGCGAGATCCGATAAACTCATCTTT. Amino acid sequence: CALGEPLITFLLGTGGYARSDKLIF.

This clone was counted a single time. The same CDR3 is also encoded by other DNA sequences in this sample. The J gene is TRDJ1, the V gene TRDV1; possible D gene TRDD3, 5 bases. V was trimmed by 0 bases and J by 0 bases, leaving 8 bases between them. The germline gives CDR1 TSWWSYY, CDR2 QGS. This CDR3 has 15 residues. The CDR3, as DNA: TGTGCTCTTGGGGAACTCCGACTGGACACCGATAAACTCATCTTT. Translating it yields CALGELRLDTDKLIF.

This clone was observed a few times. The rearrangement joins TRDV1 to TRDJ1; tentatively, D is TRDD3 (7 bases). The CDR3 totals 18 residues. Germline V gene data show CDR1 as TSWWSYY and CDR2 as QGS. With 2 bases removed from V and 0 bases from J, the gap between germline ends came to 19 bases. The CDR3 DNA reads TGTGCTCTTGGGGAAGGGATACCGCTCATTCCTAACACCGATAAACTCATCTTT. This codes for CALGEGIPLIPNTDKLIF.

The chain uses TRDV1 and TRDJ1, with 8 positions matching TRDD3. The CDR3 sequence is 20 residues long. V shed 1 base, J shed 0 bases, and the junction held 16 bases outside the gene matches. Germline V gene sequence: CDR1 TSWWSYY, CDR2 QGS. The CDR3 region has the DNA TGTGCTCTTGGGGAACGGATCTACGCTGGGGGACTAATGTACACCGATAAACTCATCTTT. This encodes CALGERIYAGGLMYTDKLIF.